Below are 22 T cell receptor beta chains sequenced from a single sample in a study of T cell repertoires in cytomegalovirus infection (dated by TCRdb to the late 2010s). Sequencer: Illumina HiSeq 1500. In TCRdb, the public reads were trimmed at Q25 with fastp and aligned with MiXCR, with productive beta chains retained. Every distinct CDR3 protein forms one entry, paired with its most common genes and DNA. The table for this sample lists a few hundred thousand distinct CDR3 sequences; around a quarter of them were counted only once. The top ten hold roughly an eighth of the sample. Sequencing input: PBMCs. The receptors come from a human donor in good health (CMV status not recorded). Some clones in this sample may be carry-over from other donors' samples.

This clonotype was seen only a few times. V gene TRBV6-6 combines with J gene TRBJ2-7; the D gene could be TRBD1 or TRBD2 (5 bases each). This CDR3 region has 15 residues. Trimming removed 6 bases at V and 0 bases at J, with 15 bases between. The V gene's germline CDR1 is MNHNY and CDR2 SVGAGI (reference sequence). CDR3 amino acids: CASRAGTGASYEQYV. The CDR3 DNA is TGTGCCAGCAGAGCCGGGACCGGAGCCTCCTACGAGCAGTACGTC.

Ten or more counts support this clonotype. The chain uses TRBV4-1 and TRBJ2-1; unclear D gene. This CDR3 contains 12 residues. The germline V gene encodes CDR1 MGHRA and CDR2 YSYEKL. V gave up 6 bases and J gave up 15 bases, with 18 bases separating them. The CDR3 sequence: CASSLDRIDMFF. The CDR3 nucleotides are TGCGCCAGCAGTCTAGACCGAATTGATATGTTCTTC.

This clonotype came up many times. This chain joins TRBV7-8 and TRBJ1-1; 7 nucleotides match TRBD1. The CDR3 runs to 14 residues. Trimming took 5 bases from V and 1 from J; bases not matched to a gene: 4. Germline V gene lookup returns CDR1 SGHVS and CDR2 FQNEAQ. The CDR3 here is CASSQTGRNTEAFF. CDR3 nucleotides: TGTGCCAGCAGCCAGACAGGGCGGAACACTGAAGCTTTCTTT.

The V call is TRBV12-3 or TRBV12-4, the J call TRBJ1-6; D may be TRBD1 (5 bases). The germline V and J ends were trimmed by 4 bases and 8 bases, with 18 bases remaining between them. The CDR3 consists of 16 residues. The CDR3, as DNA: TGTGCCAGCAGTTCCTCGGGGCGGGGATCAGATTCACCCCTCCACTTT. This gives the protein CASSSSGRGSDSPLHF.

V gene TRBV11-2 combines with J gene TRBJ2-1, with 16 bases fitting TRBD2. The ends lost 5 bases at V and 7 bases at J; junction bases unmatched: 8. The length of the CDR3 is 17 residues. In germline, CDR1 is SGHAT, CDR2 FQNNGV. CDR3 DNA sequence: TGTGCCAGCAGCACGGGGACTAGCGGGAGGGGAAAAAATGAGCAGTTCTTC. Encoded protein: CASSTGTSGRGKNEQFF.

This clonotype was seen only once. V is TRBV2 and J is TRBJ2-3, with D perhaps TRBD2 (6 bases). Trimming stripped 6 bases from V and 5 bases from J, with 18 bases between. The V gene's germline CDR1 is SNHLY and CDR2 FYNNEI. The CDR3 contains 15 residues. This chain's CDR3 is CASRELAGQGDTQYF. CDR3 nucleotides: TGTGCCAGCAGGGAACTAGCCGGCCAGGGAGATACGCAGTATTTT. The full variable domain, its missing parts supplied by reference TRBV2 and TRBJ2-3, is EPEVTQTPSHQVTQMGQEVILRCVPISNHLYFYWYRQILGQKVEFLVSFYNNEISEKSEIFDDQFSVERPDGSNFTLKIRSTKLEDSAMYFCASRELAGQGDTQYFGPGTRLTVL.

Here the CDR3 reads CASRDLRGIDAKNIQYF. CDR3 bases: TGTGCCAGTAGGGACCTAAGGGGGATAGATGCCAAAAACATTCAGTACTTC. The rearrangement joins TRBV19 to TRBJ2-4; tentative D call: TRBD1 (6 bases). Trimming removed 6 bases from V and 1 base from J, with 19 bases in between. The CDR3 has 17 residues. CDR1 and CDR2 (germline): LNHDA, SQIVND (reference sequence).

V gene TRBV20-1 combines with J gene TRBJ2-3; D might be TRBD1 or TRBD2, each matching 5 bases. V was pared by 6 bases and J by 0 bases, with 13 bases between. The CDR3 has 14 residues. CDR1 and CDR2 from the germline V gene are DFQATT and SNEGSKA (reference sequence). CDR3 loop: CSAPGTISTDTQYF. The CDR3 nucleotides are TGCAGTGCCCCCGGGACCATCAGCACAGATACGCAGTATTTT.

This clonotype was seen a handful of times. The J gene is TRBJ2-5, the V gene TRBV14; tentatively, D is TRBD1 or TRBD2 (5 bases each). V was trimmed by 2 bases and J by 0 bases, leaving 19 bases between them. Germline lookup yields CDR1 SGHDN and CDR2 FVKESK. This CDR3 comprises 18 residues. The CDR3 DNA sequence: TGTGCCAGCAGCCAATCGTCCCGGGACGTTTGGTACCAAGAGACCCAGTACTTC. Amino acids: CASSQSSRDVWYQETQYF.

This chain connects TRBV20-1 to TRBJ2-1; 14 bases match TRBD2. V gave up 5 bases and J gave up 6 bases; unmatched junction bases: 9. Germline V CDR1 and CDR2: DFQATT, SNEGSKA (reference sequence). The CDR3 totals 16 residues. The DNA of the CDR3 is TGCAGTGCTGAGCCCGCCGGGACTAGCGGGAGCAATGAGCAGTTCTTC. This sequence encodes CSAEPAGTSGSNEQFF.

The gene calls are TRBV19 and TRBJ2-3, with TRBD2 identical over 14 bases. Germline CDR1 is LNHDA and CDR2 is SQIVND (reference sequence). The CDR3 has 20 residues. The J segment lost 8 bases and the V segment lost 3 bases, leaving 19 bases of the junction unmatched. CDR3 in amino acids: CASSIWGLAGDPGDLGTQYF. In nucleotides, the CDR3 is TGTGCCAGTAGTATTTGGGGACTAGCGGGAGACCCAGGGGACCTTGGTACGCAGTATTTT.

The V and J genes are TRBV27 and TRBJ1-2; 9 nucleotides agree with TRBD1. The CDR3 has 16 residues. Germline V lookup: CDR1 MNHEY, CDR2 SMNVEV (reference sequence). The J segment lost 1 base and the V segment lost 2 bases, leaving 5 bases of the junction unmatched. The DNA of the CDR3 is TGTGCCAGCAGTTTAAGGACAGGGGTTAGTAACTATGGCTACACCTTC. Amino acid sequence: CASSLRTGVSNYGYTF.

The CDR3 sequence: CASSESGYLSVGYTF. The CDR3 DNA sequence: TGTGCCAGCAGTGAGTCGGGCTATTTAAGTGTCGGCTACACCTTC. The V gene is TRBV6-6, the J gene TRBJ1-2, with D hard to call. CDR1 and CDR2 from the germline V gene are MNHNY and SVGAGI (reference sequence). V dropped 5 bases and J dropped 8 bases, with 21 bases sitting between them. The CDR3 loop spans 15 amino acids.

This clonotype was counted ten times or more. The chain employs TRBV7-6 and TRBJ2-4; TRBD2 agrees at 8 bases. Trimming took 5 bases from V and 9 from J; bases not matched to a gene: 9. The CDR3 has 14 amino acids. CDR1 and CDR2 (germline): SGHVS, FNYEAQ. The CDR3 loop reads CASSNSGSSTIQYF. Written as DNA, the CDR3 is TGTGCCAGCAGCAACAGCGGGAGCTCGACCATTCAGTACTTC.

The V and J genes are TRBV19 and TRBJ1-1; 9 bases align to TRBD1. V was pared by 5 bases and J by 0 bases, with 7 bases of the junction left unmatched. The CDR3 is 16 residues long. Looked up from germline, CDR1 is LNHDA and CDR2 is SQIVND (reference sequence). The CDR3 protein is CASSSTGGLMNTEAFF. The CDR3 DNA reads TGTGCCAGTAGTTCTACAGGGGGCCTCATGAACACTGAAGCTTTCTTT.

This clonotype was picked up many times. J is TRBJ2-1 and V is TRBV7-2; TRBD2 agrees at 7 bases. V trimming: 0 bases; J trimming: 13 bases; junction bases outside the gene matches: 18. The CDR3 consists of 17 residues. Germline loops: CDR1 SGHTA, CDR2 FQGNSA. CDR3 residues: CASSLAIGRDGAGNQFF. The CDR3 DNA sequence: TGTGCCAGCAGCTTAGCGATAGGCAGGGACGGAGCGGGAAATCAGTTCTTC.

The CDR3 DNA reads TGTGCCAGCAGTCGTCTAGCTCCGGGCTCCTACAATGAGCAGTTCTTC. This encodes CASSRLAPGSYNEQFF. The chain joins TRBV3-1 to TRBJ2-1, with a weak D call TRBD2 (5 bases). Germline V gene sequence: CDR1 LGHDT, CDR2 YNNKEL (reference sequence). Trimming stripped 6 bases from V and 0 bases from J, with 15 bases between. CDR3 length: 16 amino acids.

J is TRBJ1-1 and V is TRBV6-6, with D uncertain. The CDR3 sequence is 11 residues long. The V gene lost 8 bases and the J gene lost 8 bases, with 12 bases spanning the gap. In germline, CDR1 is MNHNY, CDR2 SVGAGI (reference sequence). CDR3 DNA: TGTGCCAGCGAGCGACGAGGAGAAGCTTTCTTT. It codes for CASERRGEAFF.

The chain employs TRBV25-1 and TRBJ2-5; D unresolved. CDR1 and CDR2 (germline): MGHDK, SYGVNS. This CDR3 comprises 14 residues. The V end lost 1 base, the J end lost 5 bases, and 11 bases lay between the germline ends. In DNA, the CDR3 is TGTGCCAGCAGTGAATTTAGAAGTGGGGAGACCCAGTACTTC. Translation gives CASSEFRSGETQYF. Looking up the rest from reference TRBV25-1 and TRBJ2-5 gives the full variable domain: EADIYQTPRYLVIGTGKKITLECSQTMGHDKMYWYQQDPGMELHLIHYSYGVNSTEKGDLSSESTVSRIRTEHFPLTLESARPSHTSQYLCASSEFRSGETQYFGPGTRLLVL.

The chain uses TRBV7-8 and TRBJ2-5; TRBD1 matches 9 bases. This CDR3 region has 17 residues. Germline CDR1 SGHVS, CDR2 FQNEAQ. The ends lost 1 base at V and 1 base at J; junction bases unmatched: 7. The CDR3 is CASSLELSTGGQETQYF. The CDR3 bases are TGTGCCAGCAGCTTAGAATTGTCGACAGGGGGCCAAGAGACCCAGTACTTC.

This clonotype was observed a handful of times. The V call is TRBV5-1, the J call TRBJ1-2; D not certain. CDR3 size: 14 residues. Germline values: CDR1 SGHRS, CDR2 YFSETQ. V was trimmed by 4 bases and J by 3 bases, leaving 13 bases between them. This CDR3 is CASSRQGSYYGYTF. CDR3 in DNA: TGCGCCAGCAGCCGACAAGGGAGTTACTATGGCTACACCTTC.

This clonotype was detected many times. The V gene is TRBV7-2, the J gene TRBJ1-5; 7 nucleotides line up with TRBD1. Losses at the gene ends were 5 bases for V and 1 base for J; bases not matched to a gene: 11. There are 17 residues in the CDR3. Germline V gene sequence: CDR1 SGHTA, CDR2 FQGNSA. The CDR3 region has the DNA TGTGCCAGCAGCCATCGGGGGGGCAGGGGGAGCAATCAGCCCCAGCATTTT. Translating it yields CASSHRGGRGSNQPQHF.